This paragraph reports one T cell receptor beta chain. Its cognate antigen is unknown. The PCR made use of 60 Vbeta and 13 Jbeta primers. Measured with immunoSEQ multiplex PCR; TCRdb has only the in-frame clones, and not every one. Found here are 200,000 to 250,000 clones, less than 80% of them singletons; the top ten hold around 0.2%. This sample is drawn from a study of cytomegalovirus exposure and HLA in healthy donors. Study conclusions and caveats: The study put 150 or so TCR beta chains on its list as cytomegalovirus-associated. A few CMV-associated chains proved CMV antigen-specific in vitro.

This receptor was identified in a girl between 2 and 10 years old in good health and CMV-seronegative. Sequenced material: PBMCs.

CDR3 coding DNA: TGTGCCAGCAGTTTATCGGCGGGACTAGCCAAAAACATTCAGTACTTC. Its translation is CASSLSAGLAKNIQYF. The rearrangement links TRBV27 to TRBJ2-4, with D perhaps matching TRBD2 (6 bases). CDR3 length: 16 residues. The V end was cut by 0 bases, the J end by 0 bases, with 9 bases between. CDR1 and CDR2 from the germline V gene are MNHEY and SMNVEV (reference sequence).